The subject of this entry is one T cell receptor (beta chain). The source of the sample is a study of blood T cell repertoires in COVID-19. This CDR3 contains 15 residues. Germline V gene sequence: CDR1 SSHAT, CDR2 FNYEAQ (reference sequence). Trimming pared 1 base from V and 2 bases from J, leaving 9 bases between. Sequencing was performed with immunoSEQ multiplex PCR; in TCRdb, only in-frame clones are kept and a portion is missing. The sample has tens of thousands of clones; around 90% are singletons. The sample consisted of peripheral blood. This clonotype originated in a human donor in a cohort sampled during active COVID-19. The chain recombines TRBV7-7 with TRBJ2-1; D uncertain. The CDR3 coding sequence is TGTGCCAGCAGCTTAGGAGATCCCACCTACAATGAGCAGTTCTTC. It encodes CASSLGDPTYNEQFF.